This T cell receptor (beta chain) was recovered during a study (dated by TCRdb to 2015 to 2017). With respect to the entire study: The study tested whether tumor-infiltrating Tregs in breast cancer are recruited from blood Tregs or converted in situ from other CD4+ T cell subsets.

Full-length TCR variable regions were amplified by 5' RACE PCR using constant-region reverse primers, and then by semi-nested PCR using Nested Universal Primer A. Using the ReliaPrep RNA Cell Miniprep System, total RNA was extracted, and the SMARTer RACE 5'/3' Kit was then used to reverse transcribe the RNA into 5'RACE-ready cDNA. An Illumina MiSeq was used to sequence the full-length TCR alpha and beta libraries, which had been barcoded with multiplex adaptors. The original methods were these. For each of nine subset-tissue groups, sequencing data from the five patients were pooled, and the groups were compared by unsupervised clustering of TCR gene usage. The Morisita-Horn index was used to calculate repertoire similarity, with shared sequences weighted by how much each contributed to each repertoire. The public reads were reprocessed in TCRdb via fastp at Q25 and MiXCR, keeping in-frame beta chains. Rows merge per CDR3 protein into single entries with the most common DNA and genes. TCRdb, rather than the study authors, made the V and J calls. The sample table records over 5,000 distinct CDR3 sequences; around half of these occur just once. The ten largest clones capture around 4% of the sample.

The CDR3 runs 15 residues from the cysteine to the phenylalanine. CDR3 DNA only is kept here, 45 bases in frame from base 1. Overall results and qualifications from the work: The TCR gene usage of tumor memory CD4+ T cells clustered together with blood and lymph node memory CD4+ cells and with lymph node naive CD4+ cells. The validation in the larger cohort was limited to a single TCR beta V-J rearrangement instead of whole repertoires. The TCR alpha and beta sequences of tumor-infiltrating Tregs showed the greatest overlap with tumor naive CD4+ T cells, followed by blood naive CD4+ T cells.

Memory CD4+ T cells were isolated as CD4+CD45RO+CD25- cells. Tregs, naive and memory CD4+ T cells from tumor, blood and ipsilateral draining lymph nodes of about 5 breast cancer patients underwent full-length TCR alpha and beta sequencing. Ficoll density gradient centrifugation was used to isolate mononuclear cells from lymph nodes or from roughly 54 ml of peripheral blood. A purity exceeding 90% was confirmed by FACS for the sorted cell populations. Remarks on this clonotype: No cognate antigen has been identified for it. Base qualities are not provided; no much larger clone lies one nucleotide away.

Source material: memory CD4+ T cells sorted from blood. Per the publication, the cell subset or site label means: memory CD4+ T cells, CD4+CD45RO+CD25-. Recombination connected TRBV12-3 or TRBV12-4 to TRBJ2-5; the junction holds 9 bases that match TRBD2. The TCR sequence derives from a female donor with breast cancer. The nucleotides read TGTGCTAGTGGAAGCGGGGGGCCTCTTCAAGAGACCCAGTACTTC. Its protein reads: CASGSGGPLQETQYF.